Listed below are T cell receptor beta chains from one sample, sequenced in a study of cytomegalovirus exposure and HLA in healthy donors. TCRdb's table, derived via immunoSEQ multiplex PCR, lists solely in-frame clones and lacks some. The profile shows 95,000 to 110,000 clones, about 84% of them singletons. The source material was PBMCs. All receptors come from a young man in good health and CMV-seronegative. Both conserved end residues are part of each CDR3. The order of the fields is D gene, V gene, J gene, clone size, CDR3 protein, CDR3 DNA. A D gene is named only where the DNA matches it firmly. Part of the rows lack a size; the others show once, few, many or a class for expanded clones.

>TRBD1|TRBV5-1|TRBJ1-1|-
CASSVTGAYTEAFF
TGCGCCAGCAGCGTAACAGGGGCTTATACTGAAGCTTTCTTT
>-|TRBV6-6|TRBJ1-2|-
CASSYLSHYGYTF
TGTGCCAGCAGTTATCTCAGTCACTATGGCTACACCTTC
>-|TRBV27|TRBJ1-2|-
CASSLSEFGGYTF
TGTGCCAGCAGTTTATCGGAGTTCGGTGGCTACACCTTC
>TRBD1|TRBV11-2|TRBJ1-2|-
CASSLGQGWGYTF
TGTGCCAGCAGCTTAGGACAGGGATGGGGCTACACCTTC
>-|TRBV10-2|TRBJ1-1|-
CASSDRVSVRNRTEAFF
TGCGCCAGCAGTGACAGGGTTTCCGTCCGTAACCGGACTGAAGCTTTCTTT
>TRBD2|TRBV5-1|TRBJ2-7|-
CASSLGGLTIYEQYF
TGCGCCAGCAGCTTGGGGGGACTAACCATCTACGAGCAGTACTTC
>TRBD2|TRBV9|TRBJ2-3|-
CASSNPLAGGTDTQYF
TGTGCCAGCAGCAACCCTCTAGCGGGGGGCACAGATACGCAGTATTTT
>-|TRBV30|TRBJ1-1|-
CAWSRSSNTEAFF
TGTGCCTGGAGTAGGAGCTCGAACACTGAAGCTTTCTTT
>TRBD1|TRBV6-6|TRBJ2-7|once
CASSAYRGIKTYEQYF
TGTGCCAGCAGTGCATACAGGGGGATTAAGACCTACGAGCAGTACTTC
>TRBD1|TRBV4-1|TRBJ1-5|-
CASSPPTGDQPQHF
TGCGCCAGCAGCCCTCCGACAGGGGACCAGCCCCAGCATTTT
>-|TRBV5-6|TRBJ1-6|-
CASRFLYSPLHF
TGTGCCAGCAGGTTCTTATATTCACCCCTCCACTTT
>-|TRBV5-1|TRBJ2-1|-
CASSLVSEYNEQFF
TGCGCCAGCAGCTTGGTTTCGGAGTACAATGAGCAGTTCTTC
>-|TRBV10-3|TRBJ1-5|-
CAIRDDRFADQPQHF
TGTGCCATCAGAGACGACAGGTTCGCGGATCAGCCCCAGCATTTT
>TRBD1|TRBV27|TRBJ1-1|-
CASSSGQGTEAFF
TGTGCCAGCAGTTCTGGACAGGGGACTGAAGCTTTCTTT
>-|TRBV6-1|TRBJ1-1|-
CASSGTVNTEAFF
TGTGCCAGCAGTGGAACGGTGAACACTGAAGCTTTCTTT
>TRBD1|TRBV13|TRBJ2-7|-
CASSSRDSSYEQYF
TGTGCCAGCAGCTCCCGGGACAGCTCCTACGAGCAGTACTTC
>TRBD1|TRBV6-5|TRBJ1-2|-
CASSYSGRGDGYTF
TGTGCCAGCAGTTACTCTGGCAGGGGGGATGGCTACACCTTC
>TRBD2|TRBV15|TRBJ2-2|-
CATSRGLSSGGHTGELFF
TGTGCCACCAGCAGAGGACTTTCGAGCGGGGGGCACACCGGGGAGCTGTTTTTT
>-|TRBV28|TRBJ1-2|-
CASSRGSLVGYTF
TGTGCCAGCAGCCGCGGATCGCTGGTTGGCTACACCTTC
>TRBD2|TRBV29-1|TRBJ2-7|-
CSASGGNYEQYF
TGCAGCGCCTCCGGGGGGAACTACGAGCAGTACTTC
>TRBD2|TRBV14|TRBJ2-3|-
CASSRFRAGGSDTQYF
TGTGCCAGCAGCCGATTTCGAGCGGGGGGCTCAGATACGCAGTATTTT
>-|TRBV6-5|TRBJ2-5|-
CASRGETQYF
TGTGCCAGCCGCGGGGAGACCCAGTACTTC
>TRBD2|TRBV5-6|TRBJ2-7|-
CASSLLLPGTSFEQYF
TGTGCCAGCAGCTTGCTCCTCCCCGGGACTAGCTTCGAGCAGTACTTC
>-|TRBV30|TRBJ2-7|-
CAWSPSSYEQYF
TGTGCCTGGAGTCCGAGCTCCTACGAGCAGTACTTC
>-|TRBV9|TRBJ2-7|-
CASSPRTESSYEQYF
TGTGCCAGCAGCCCTCGGACTGAAAGCTCCTACGAGCAGTACTTC
>-|TRBV2|TRBJ2-1|-
CASSDLKGDNEQFF
TGTGCCAGCAGTGATCTTAAAGGGGACAATGAGCAGTTCTTC
>-|TRBV6-5|TRBJ2-5|-
CASTSQEGRETQYF
TGTGCCAGCACTTCCCAAGAGGGTCGGGAGACCCAGTACTTC
>-|TRBV4-2|TRBJ1-1|once
CASKGGPGVNTEAFF
TGTGCCTCTAAAGGAGGGCCGGGGGTGAACACTGAAGCTTTCTTT
>-|TRBV10-3|TRBJ2-1|-
CAISVGGGTYNEQFF
TGTGCCATCAGTGTTGGAGGAGGGACCTACAATGAGCAGTTCTTC
>TRBD1|TRBV13|TRBJ1-1|few
CASSLDRENTEAFF
TGTGCCAGCAGCTTGGACAGGGAGAACACTGAAGCTTTCTTT
>-|TRBV6-1|TRBJ2-6|-
CASSEGGSGANVLTF
TGTGCCAGCAGTGAGGGGGGATCCGGGGCCAACGTCCTGACTTTC
>TRBD2|TRBV18|TRBJ2-2|-
CASSPSSSGELFF
TGTGCCAGCTCACCCTCCTCTAGCGGCGAGCTGTTTTTT
>TRBD1|TRBV4-1|TRBJ2-7|-
CASSQEGQGSHEQYF
TGCGCCAGCAGCCAAGAGGGACAGGGGAGCCACGAGCAGTACTTC
>-|TRBV9|TRBJ2-3|-
CASSGHSDTQYF
TGTGCCAGCAGCGGTCACTCCGATACGCAGTATTTT
>TRBD1|TRBV5-1|TRBJ1-2|-
CASSRDRGDGYTF
TGCGCCAGCAGCCGGGACAGGGGGGATGGCTACACCTTC
>-|TRBV5-1|TRBJ1-1|-
CASSPERGTEAFF
TGCGCCAGCAGCCCCGAACGGGGGACTGAAGCTTTCTTT
>-|TRBV6-5|TRBJ2-7|-
CASSYVTASEQYF
TGTGCCAGCAGTTACGTGACAGCTTCCGAGCAGTACTTC
>TRBD1|TRBV28|TRBJ1-5|-
CASKRTGASNQPQHF
TGTGCCAGCAAACGGACAGGCGCCAGCAATCAGCCCCAGCATTTT
>-|TRBV11-2|TRBJ2-2|-
CASSLQGSGELFF
TGTGCCAGCAGCTTACAGGGATCCGGGGAGCTGTTTTTT
>-|TRBV5-1|TRBJ2-7|-
CASSFEEGNYEQYF
TGCGCCAGCAGCTTCGAGGAGGGGAACTACGAGCAGTACTTC
>-|TRBV9|TRBJ1-1|-
CASSAPSTGGTEAFF
TGTGCCAGCAGCGCACCCAGTACGGGAGGCACTGAAGCTTTCTTT
>-|TRBV6-1|TRBJ2-7|-
CASSEARGGGYEQYF
TGTGCCAGCAGTGAAGCGCGGGGAGGGGGCTACGAGCAGTACTTC
>-|TRBV5-1|TRBJ2-5|-
CASSLARTEETQYF
TGCGCCAGCAGCCTAGCGAGAACCGAAGAGACCCAGTACTTC
>-|TRBV6-1|TRBJ1-5|-
CASSGTDNQPQHF
TGTGCCAGCAGTGGGACAGATAATCAGCCCCAGCATTTT
>TRBD2|TRBV30|TRBJ2-5|-
CAWSVGGGQETQYF
TGTGCCTGGAGTGTAGGCGGGGGGCAAGAGACCCAGTACTTC
>-|TRBV6-4|TRBJ2-3|-
CASSVLGGGDTQYF
TGTGCCAGCAGTGTCCTAGGGGGGGGAGATACGCAGTATTTT
>-|TRBV7-3|TRBJ2-1|-
CASSLMSSALGEQFF
TGTGCCAGCAGCTTAATGAGTTCGGCCCTCGGGGAGCAGTTCTTC
>-|TRBV6-1|TRBJ1-4|few
CASSESPGTNEKLFF
TGTGCCAGCAGTGAATCCCCAGGAACTAATGAAAAACTGTTTTTT
>-|TRBV5-4|TRBJ2-7|-
CASSLGSGPYEQYF
TGTGCCAGCAGCTTGGGGTCAGGCCCCTACGAGCAGTACTTC
>TRBD2|TRBV5-3|TRBJ2-7|-
CARSPTLAASSYEQYF
TGTGCCAGAAGCCCCACTCTAGCGGCTAGCTCCTACGAGCAGTACTTC
>-|TRBV29-1|TRBJ2-7|-
CSVEKPGAEQYF
TGCAGCGTTGAAAAACCGGGAGCCGAGCAGTACTTC